This is a list of T cell receptor beta chains from one sample in a study of response to subunit inactivated influenza vaccine. MiXCR, run by TCRdb on the RT-PCR reads, gives a single entry per CDR3 protein. Here the sample spans 500,000 to 600,000 distinct CDR3 sequences, 16% being singletons. The sequencing used CD4+ T cells sorted from PBMCs, collected roughly 24 months after vaccination. The source is a man aged 50 to 69 who received an inactivated influenza vaccine. Both conserved end residues are part of each CDR3. D genes are given only for firm matches. Clone size appears in some rows only: once, few, many, or a class for an expanded clone.

TRBD2 | TRBJ2-1 | few | TRBV19 | 14 | TGTGCCAGTAGTGGGACTAGCGGGAGAGGGGAGCAGTTCTTC | CASSGTSGRGEQFF
- | TRBJ2-2 | few | TRBV10-3 | 14 | TGTGCCATCAGTCTAAAAAGTGTCACCGGGGAGCTGTTTTTT | CAISLKSVTGELFF
TRBD1 | TRBJ2-5 | - | TRBV9 | 14 | TGTGCCAGCAGCGGGACAGGGTCGTACGAGACCCAGTACTTC | CASSGTGSYETQYF
TRBD1 | TRBJ1-2 | - | TRBV5-1 | 14 | TGCGCCAGCAGCCAGACAGGGGGCGGATATGGCTACACCTTC | CASSQTGGGYGYTF
- | TRBJ2-7 | - | TRBV6-5 | 16 | TGTGCCAGCAGTTACAGATCTGGGCGTGAATCCTACGAGCAGTACTTC | CASSYRSGRESYEQYF
TRBD1 | TRBJ2-2 | - | TRBV20-1 | 14 | TGCAGTGCTAGATTGGACAGGGCGCCCCGGGAGCTGTTTTTT | CSARLDRAPRELFF
- | TRBJ1-2 | once | TRBV7-8 | 14 | TGTGCCAGCAGCTTAAACGTGGGAGGCTATGGCTACACCTTC | CASSLNVGGYGYTF
- | TRBJ2-7 | - | TRBV20-1 | 15 | TGCAGTGCTAGAGAAAAATGGGCTAGCGATTACGAGCAGTACTTC | CSAREKWASDYEQYF
TRBD1 | TRBJ2-1 | few | TRBV20-1 | 15 | TGCAGTGCTAGAGGCCCAGGGACAGGGAGGAATGAGCAGTTCTTC | CSARGPGTGRNEQFF
TRBD1 | TRBJ2-5 | few | TRBV10-3 | 13 | TGTGCCACCGGGACAGGGGGCAAAGAGACCCAGTACTTC | CATGTGGKETQYF
- | TRBJ1-1 | - | TRBV6-5 | 14 | TGTGCCAGCAGTTACTCGAGGGACGGGGGTGAAGCTTTCTTT | CASSYSRDGGEAFF
- | TRBJ2-3 | many | TRBV28 | 14 | TGTGCCAGCAGTATTGGGGGGGGCGGAAATACGCAGTATTTT | CASSIGGGGNTQYF
TRBD2 | TRBJ2-1 | few | TRBV10-3 | 16 | TGTGCCACCTTGGGACTAGCGGGGGGGCCAGGCAATGAGCAGTTCTTC | CATLGLAGGPGNEQFF
- | TRBJ1-1 | few | TRBV12-3/TRBV12-4 | 14 | TGTGCCAGCAGTTTGAGGGGTTTTGGCACTGAAGCTTTCTTT | CASSLRGFGTEAFF
TRBD1 | TRBJ1-5 | few | TRBV20-1 | 14 | TGCAGTGCTAGAGATAGCAGGGGGGATCAGCCCCAGCATTTT | CSARDSRGDQPQHF
- | TRBJ2-7 | - | TRBV12-3/TRBV12-4 | 13 | TGTGCCAGCAGTCATGAACTCCCGTACGAGCAGTACTTC | CASSHELPYEQYF
- | TRBJ2-7 | few | TRBV20-1 | 13 | TGCAGTGCTAGGGGGACTCTAGGGAACGAGCAGTACTTC | CSARGTLGNEQYF
TRBD2 | TRBJ2-3 | - | TRBV7-7 | 15 | TGTGCTAGCAGCGAGGGACTAGCGGGGACAGATACGCAGTATTTT | CASSEGLAGTDTQYF
TRBD1 | TRBJ2-5 | many | TRBV4-2 | 13 | TGCGCCAGCAGTCAGGACAGGCGAGAGACCCAGTACTTC | CASSQDRRETQYF
- | TRBJ2-3 | - | TRBV15 | 13 | TGTGCCACCAGCACCTATTTGTGGGATACGCAGTATTTT | CATSTYLWDTQYF
- | TRBJ2-6 | many | TRBV11-2 | 18 | TGTGCCAGCAGCTTAGTAAGCGGCAGGGTCAGTGGGGCCAACGTCCTGACTTTC | CASSLVSGRVSGANVLTF
- | TRBJ2-1 | few | TRBV20-1 | 16 | TGCAGTGCTAGAGATAGAGGGGCAGGAACCTACAATGAGCAGTTCTTC | CSARDRGAGTYNEQFF
- | TRBJ1-4 | - | TRBV2 | 14 | TGTGCCATAAACCCACAGGGCTCTAATGAAAAACTGTTTTTT | CAINPQGSNEKLFF
- | TRBJ2-3 | few | TRBV28 | 15 | TGTGCCAGCAGTTTATTCGTAGGCCGCACAGATACGCAGTATTTT | CASSLFVGRTDTQYF
TRBD2 | TRBJ2-5 | few | TRBV20-1 | 13 | TGCAGTGCAGCACGGGTAGCGGGTGAGACCCAGTACTTC | CSAARVAGETQYF
- | TRBJ1-6 | few | TRBV10-3 | 15 | TGTGCCATCAGTGTTGGCAGGTGGATCGATTCACCCCTCCACTTT | CAISVGRWIDSPLHF
- | TRBJ1-6 | - | TRBV4-3 | 17 | TGCGCCAGCAGCCAAGATGGCGGGGCAGGGCGGAATTCACCCCTCCACTTT | CASSQDGGAGRNSPLHF
- | TRBJ2-1 | - | TRBV14 | 12 | TGTGGGGGGAGTCATCGGTACAATGAGCAGTTCTTC | CGGSHRYNEQFF
- | TRBJ2-7 | once | TRBV18 | 14 | TGTGCCAGCTCACCATCGTCCAGGGCGAACGAGCAGTACTTC | CASSPSSRANEQYF
- | TRBJ1-6 | few | TRBV27 | 14 | TGTGCCAGCAGTTTGTGGACAAGAAATTCACCCCTCCACTTT | CASSLWTRNSPLHF
TRBD2 | TRBJ2-7 | - | TRBV20-1 | 12 | TGCAGTGCTAGAGTCGCAGCGGGAGAGCAGTACTTC | CSARVAAGEQYF
TRBD2 | TRBJ2-4 | few | TRBV3-1 | 16 | TGTGCCAGCAGCACCAATAGCGGGAGGGATAGGAACATTCAGTACTTC | CASSTNSGRDRNIQYF
TRBD1 | TRBJ2-1 | few | TRBV24-1 | 16 | TGTGCCACCAGTGATGCCGGACAGGGGATCTACAATGAGCAGTTCTTC | CATSDAGQGIYNEQFF
- | TRBJ1-5 | few | TRBV7-2 | 14 | TGTGCCAGCAGCTTAGGAGTCGTTAGTCAGCCCCAGCATTTT | CASSLGVVSQPQHF
- | TRBJ2-3 | - | TRBV21-1 | 17 | TGTGCCAGCAGCACCCCCGGGACTAGCAGTAGCACAGATACGCAGTATTTT | CASSTPGTSSSTDTQYF
TRBD1 | TRBJ1-1 | few | TRBV12-3/TRBV12-4 | 13 | TGTGCCAGCCGCAGGGGGGTAAGCACTGAAGCTTTCTTT | CASRRGVSTEAFF
- | TRBJ2-5 | - | TRBV11-2 | 14 | TGTGCCAGCAGCCCTGCCGGGCTCCAAGAGACCCAGTACTTC | CASSPAGLQETQYF
TRBD2 | TRBJ2-1 | once | TRBV5-1 | 15 | TGCGCCAGCAGCACCAGCGGGAGCTCCTACAATAAGCAGTTCTTC | CASSTSGSSYNKQFF
- | TRBJ1-5 | - | TRBV7-2 | 15 | TGTGCCAGCAGCTTTACGGGGAGGTTAAATCAGCCCCAGCATTTT | CASSFTGRLNQPQHF